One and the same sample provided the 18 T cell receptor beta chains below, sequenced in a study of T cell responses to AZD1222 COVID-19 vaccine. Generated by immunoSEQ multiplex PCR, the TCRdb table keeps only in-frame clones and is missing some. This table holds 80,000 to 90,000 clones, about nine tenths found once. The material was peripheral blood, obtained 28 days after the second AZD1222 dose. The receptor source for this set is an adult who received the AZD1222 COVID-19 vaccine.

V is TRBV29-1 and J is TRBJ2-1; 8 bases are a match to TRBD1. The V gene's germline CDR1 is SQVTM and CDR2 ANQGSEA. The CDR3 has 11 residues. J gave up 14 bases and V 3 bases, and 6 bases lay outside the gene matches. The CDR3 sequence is CSVEHLDREFF. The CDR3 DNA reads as TGCAGCGTTGAGCATTTGGACAGGGAGTTCTTC.

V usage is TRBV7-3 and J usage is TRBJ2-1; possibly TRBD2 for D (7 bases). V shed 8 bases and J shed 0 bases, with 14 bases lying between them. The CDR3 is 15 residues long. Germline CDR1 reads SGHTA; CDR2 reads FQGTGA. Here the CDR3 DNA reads TGTGCCAGCTTTAACCGGGGGGCCTCCTACAATGAGCAGTTCTTC. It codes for CASFNRGASYNEQFF.

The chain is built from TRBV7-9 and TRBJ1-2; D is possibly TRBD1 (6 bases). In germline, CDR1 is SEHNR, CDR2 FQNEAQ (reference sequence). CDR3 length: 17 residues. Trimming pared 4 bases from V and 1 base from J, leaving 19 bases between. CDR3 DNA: TGTGCCAGCAGCTCAATACTACAGGGAAATTATAACTATGGCTACACCTTC. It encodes CASSSILQGNYNYGYTF.

CDR3 sequence reads: CASSYPTNTMNTEAFF. DNA for the CDR3: TGTGCCAGCAGTTACCCCACCAACACCATGAACACTGAAGCTTTCTTT. J is TRBJ1-1 and V is TRBV6-2 or TRBV6-3; D is undetermined. This CDR3 has 16 amino acids. Trimming removed 2 bases at V and 0 bases at J, with 13 bases between. Per germline, CDR1 MNHEY and CDR2 SVGEGT.

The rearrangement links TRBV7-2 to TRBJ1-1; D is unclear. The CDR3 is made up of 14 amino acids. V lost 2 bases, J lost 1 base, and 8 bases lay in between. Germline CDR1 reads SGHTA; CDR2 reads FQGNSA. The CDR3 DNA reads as TGTGCCAGCAGCTTATCAAGGTGGAACACTGAAGCTTTCTTT. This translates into CASSLSRWNTEAFF.

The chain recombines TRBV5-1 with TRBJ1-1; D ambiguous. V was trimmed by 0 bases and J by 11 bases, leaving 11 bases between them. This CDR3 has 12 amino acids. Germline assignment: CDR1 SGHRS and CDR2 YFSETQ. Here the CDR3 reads CASSLDRLGAFF. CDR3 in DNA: TGCGCCAGCAGCTTGGACCGTCTGGGCGCTTTCTTT.

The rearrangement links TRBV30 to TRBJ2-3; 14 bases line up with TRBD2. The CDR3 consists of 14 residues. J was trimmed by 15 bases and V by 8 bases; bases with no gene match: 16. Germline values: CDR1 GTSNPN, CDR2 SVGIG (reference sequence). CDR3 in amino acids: CAAQPGLAGALAYF. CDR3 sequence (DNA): TGTGCCGCTCAACCGGGACTAGCGGGGGCCCTTGCCTATTTT.

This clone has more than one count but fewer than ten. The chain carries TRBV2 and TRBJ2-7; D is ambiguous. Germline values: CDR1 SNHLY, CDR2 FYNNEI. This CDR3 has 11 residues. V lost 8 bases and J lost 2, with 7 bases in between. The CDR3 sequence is CASASAYEQYF. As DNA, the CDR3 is TGTGCCAGCGCCAGCGCCTACGAGCAGTACTTC.

DNA of the CDR3: TGTGCCAGCAGCTTAGCGCAGGGTGGTATTCAGGAGCAGTACTTC. Encoded protein: CASSLAQGGIQEQYF. The chain links TRBV7-6 to TRBJ2-7, with D perhaps TRBD1 (5 bases). V was cut by 0 bases and J by 7 bases, with 16 bases left in between. Germline values: CDR1 SGHVS, CDR2 FNYEAQ. The CDR3 has 15 residues.

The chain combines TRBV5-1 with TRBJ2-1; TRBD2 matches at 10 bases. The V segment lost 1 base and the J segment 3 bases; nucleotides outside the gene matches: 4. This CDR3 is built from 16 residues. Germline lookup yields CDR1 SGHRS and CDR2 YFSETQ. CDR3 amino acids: CASSLNSGGHYNEQFF. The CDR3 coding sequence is TGCGCCAGCAGCTTGAATAGCGGGGGGCACTACAATGAGCAGTTCTTC.

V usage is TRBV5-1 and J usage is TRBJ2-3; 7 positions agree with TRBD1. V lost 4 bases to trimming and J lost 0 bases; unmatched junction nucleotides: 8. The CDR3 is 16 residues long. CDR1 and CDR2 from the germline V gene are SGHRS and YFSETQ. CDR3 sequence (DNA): TGCGCCAGCAGCAGGAGGACAGGTTCTAGCACAGATACGCAGTATTTT. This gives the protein CASSRRTGSSTDTQYF.

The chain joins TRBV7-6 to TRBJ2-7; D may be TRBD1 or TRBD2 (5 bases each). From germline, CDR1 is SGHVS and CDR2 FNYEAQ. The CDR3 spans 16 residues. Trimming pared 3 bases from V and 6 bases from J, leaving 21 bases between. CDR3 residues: CASSLGPDFPIAEQYF. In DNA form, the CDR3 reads TGTGCCAGCAGCTTGGGACCTGATTTCCCGATTGCCGAGCAGTACTTC.

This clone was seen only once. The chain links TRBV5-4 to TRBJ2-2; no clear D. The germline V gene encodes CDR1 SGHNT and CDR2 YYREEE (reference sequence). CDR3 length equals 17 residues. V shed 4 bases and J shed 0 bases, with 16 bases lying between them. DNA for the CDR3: TGTGCCAGCAGCATTGGACGGTCCCCGACGAACACCGGGGAGCTGTTTTTT. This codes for CASSIGRSPTNTGELFF.

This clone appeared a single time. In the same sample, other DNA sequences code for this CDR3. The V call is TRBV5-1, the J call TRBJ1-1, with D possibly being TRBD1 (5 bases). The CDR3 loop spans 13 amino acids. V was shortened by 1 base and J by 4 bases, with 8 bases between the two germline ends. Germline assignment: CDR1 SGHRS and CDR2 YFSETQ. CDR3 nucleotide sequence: TGCGCCAGCAGCTTGAGGGGTGGCACTGAAGCTTTCTTT. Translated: CASSLRGGTEAFF.

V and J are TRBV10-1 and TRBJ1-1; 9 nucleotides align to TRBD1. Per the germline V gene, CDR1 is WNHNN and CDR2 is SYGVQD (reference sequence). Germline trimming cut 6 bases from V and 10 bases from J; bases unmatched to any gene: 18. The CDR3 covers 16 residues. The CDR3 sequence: CASSDPIYAGQGIAFF. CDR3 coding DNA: TGCGCCAGCAGCGACCCGATATACGCGGGACAGGGAATAGCTTTCTTT.

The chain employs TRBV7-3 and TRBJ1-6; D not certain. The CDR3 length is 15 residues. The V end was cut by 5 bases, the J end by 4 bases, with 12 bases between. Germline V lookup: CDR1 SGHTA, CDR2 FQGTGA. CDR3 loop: CASSPDGRYNSPLHF. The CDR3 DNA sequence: TGTGCCAGCAGCCCCGACGGTAGATATAATTCACCCCTCCACTTT.

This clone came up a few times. CDR3 sequence reads: CASSTGTSGGVAKNIQYF. As DNA, the CDR3 is TGTGCCAGCAGCACCGGGACTAGCGGGGGGGTAGCCAAAAACATTCAGTACTTC. V usage is TRBV3-1 (or the pseudogene TRBV3-2) and J usage is TRBJ2-4; 16 bases are a match to TRBD2. Germline CDR1 reads LGHDT; CDR2 reads YNNKEL (reference sequence). Trimming took 5 bases from V and 0 from J; bases not matched to a gene: 4. The CDR3 sequence is 18 residues long.

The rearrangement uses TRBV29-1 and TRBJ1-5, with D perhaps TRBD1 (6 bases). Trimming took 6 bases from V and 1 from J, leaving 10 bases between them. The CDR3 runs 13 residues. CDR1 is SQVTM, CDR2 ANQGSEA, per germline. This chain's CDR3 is CSVRDTSNQPQHF. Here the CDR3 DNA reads TGCAGCGTCCGGGACACCAGCAATCAGCCCCAGCATTTT.